This passage covers 10 T cell receptor beta chains from one sample sequenced in a study of CD8+ T cells in alopecia areata. After isolation, RNA underwent reverse transcription to generate cDNA as the sequencing template. TCRdb's table, derived via immunoSEQ multiplex PCR, lists solely in-frame clones and lacks some. The sample comprises around 140,000 clones, approximately 48% of which are singletons, and around 20% rests with the top ten. The specimen was CD8+ T cells sorted from blood, collected at week 0. These TCRs come from a human donor with alopecia areata.

With regard to this clone: Distinct nucleotide sequences in the sample also encode this CDR3. The rearrangement joins TRBV7-2 to TRBJ2-7; possibly TRBD2 for D (6 bases). Germline CDR1 and CDR2: SGHTA and FQGNSA. CDR3 length equals 13 residues. V lost 1 base to trimming and J lost 3 bases, with 7 bases between them. Here the CDR3 reads CASSLGGGYEQYF. CDR3 nucleotides: TGTGCCAGCAGCTTAGGGGGAGGCTACGAGCAGTACTTC.

The gene calls are TRBV29-1 and TRBJ1-2; D is ambiguous. Trimming shortened V by 3 bases and J by 7 bases, and 18 bases separated the two germline ends. The CDR3 loop spans 14 amino acids. Germline V gives CDR1 SQVTM, CDR2 ANQGSEA. The CDR3 DNA reads TGCAGCGTTGACGGACGCGGCTTGGTTGGTGGCTACACCTTC. As protein: CSVDGRGLVGGYTF.

This chain connects TRBV4-1 to TRBJ1-1, with D possibly matching TRBD1 (5 bases). V lost 4 bases to trimming and J lost 7 bases, with 16 bases between them. The CDR3 contains 14 residues. Germline V gives CDR1 MGHRA, CDR2 YSYEKL. The CDR3 protein is CASSPIGPGLEAFF. The CDR3 coding sequence is TGCGCCAGCAGCCCAATAGGGCCGGGACTTGAAGCTTTCTTT.

CDR3 nucleotides: TGTGCCAAATCAGAGGGGCAGGGAGGACCAGATACGCAGTATTTT. Translated, it gives CAKSEGQGGPDTQYF. The gene calls are TRBV2 and TRBJ2-3; tentative D call: TRBD2 (6 bases). From germline, CDR1 is SNHLY and CDR2 FYNNEI. The ends were cut back, 10 bases at V and 4 bases at J, with 21 bases in the middle. This CDR3 is 15 amino acids long.

The chain is built from TRBV30 and TRBJ1-2; 7 nucleotides match TRBD1. This CDR3 spans 15 amino acids. Trimming cost V 1 base and J 7 bases; bases outside gene matches: 12. The germline V gene encodes CDR1 GTSNPN and CDR2 SVGIG (reference sequence). The DNA of the CDR3 is TGTGCCTGGAGTGATACAGGGGCCCGGGGAAGTGGCTACACCTTC. Protein product: CAWSDTGARGSGYTF. Drawing the rest from reference TRBV30 and TRBJ1-2, the complete variable domain is SQTIHQWPATLVQPVGSPLSLECTVEGTSNPNLYWYRQAAGRGLQLLFYSVGIGQISSEVPQNLSASRPQDRQFILSSKKLLLSDSGFYLCAWSDTGARGSGYTFGSGTRLTVV.

The J gene is TRBJ2-6, the V gene TRBV2; 9 nucleotides line up with TRBD1. This CDR3 spans 15 amino acids. The germline V gene encodes CDR1 SNHLY and CDR2 FYNNEI. Trimming took 8 bases from V and 1 from J; bases not matched to a gene: 3. The CDR3 region is CASYRGLSGANVLTF. The CDR3 nucleotides are TGTGCCAGCTACAGGGGGCTGTCTGGGGCCAACGTCCTGACTTTC.

The chain is built from TRBV21-1 and TRBJ1-1; the D call in the table, TRBD1, was not verified against the DNA. TRBV21-1 is a pseudogene. The CDR3 runs 13 residues. The CDR3: CASSVRQGTEAFF. In DNA, the CDR3 is TGTGCCAGCAGCGTCCGGCAGGGCACTGAAGCTTTCTTT.

This clone occurred once. Other DNA sequences in this specimen translate into the identical CDR3. The chain recombines TRBV5-1 with TRBJ2-1, with D perhaps matching TRBD1 (6 bases). The germline V gene has CDR1 SGHRS and CDR2 YFSETQ. CDR3 length: 15 residues. The V and J ends lost 0 bases and 1 base respectively, with 8 bases between them. CDR3 in DNA: TGCGCCAGCAGCTTGGGAGGGGGATCCTACAATGAGCAGTTCTTC. Protein product: CASSLGGGSYNEQFF.

The chain couples TRBV6-5 to TRBJ1-5; no definite D call. The length of the CDR3 is 14 residues. CDR1 and CDR2 (germline): MNHEY, SVGAGI. Deletions cut 5 bases from V and 0 bases from J, with 8 bases between. The CDR3 sequence is CASSTVNSNQPQHF. Written as DNA, the CDR3 is TGTGCCAGCAGTACAGTAAATAGCAATCAGCCCCAGCATTTT.

For this clone: Other DNA sequences in the same sample also yield this CDR3. The chain employs TRBV27 and TRBJ1-2; D uncertain. The CDR3 has 12 amino acids. Trimming cost V 3 bases and J 4 bases, with 6 bases left between them. CDR1 is MNHEY and CDR2 is SMNVEV in the germline V gene (reference sequence). CDR3 amino acids: CASSLDGYGYTF. The CDR3, as DNA: TGTGCCAGCAGTTTGGACGGCTATGGCTACACCTTC.